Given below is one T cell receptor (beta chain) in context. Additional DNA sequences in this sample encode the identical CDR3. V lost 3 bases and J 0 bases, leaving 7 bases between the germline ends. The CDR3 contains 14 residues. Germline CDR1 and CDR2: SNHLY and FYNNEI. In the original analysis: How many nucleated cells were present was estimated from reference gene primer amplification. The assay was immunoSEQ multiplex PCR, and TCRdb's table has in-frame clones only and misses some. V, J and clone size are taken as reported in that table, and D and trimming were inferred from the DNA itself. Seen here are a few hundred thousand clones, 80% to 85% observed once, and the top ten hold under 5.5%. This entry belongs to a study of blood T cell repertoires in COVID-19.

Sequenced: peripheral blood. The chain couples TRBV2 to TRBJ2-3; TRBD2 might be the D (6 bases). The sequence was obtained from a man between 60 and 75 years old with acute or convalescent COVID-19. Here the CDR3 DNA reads TGTGCCAGCAGTGATGGAGGGAGCACAGATACGCAGTATTTT. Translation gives CASSDGGSTDTQYF.